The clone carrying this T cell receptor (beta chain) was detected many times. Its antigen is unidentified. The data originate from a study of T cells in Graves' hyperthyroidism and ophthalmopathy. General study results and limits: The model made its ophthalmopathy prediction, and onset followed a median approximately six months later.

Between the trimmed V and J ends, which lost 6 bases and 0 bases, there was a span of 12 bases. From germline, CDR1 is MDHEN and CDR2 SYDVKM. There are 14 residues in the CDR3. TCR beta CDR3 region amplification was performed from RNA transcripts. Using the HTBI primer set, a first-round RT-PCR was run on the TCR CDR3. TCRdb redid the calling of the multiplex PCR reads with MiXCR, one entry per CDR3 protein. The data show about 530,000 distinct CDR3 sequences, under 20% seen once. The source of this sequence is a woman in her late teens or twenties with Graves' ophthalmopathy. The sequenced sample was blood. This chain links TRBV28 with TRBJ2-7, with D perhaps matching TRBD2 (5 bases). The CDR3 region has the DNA TGTGCCAGCAGACCGGGAACATACTCCTACGAGCAGTACTTC. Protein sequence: CASRPGTYSYEQYF. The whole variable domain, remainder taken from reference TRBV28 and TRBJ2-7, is DVKVTQSSRYLVKRTGEKVFLECVQDMDHENMFWYRQDPGLGLRLIYFSYDVKMKEKGDIPEGYSVSREKKERFSLILESASTNQTSMYLCASRPGTYSYEQYFGPGTRLTVT.